The present T cell receptor beta chain was sequenced within a study of CD8+ T cells in alopecia areata (dated by TCRdb to the late 2010s). For context, the study as a whole: The treated patients, all with moderate-to-severe alopecia areata, were enrolled in an open-label pilot trial of oral tofacitinib given at 5 to 10 mg twice daily. The RNA source kit depended on sample type: the PAXgene miRNA kit for fixed scalp, the miRNeasy kit for PBMCs, and the RNeasy kit for mouse skin. Scalp clonality was compared across normal scalp (n=4), patchy alopecia areata scalp (n=8), and alopecia totalis/universalis scalp (n=8). Amplification of TCRbeta CDR3 regions was done by immunoSEQ multiplex PCR using 35 Vbeta forward primers and 13 Jbeta reverse primers. Tofacitinib was administered for 6 to 18 months, and 6 months of follow-up off drug were then conducted to assess delayed response and recurrence. Scalp tissue and sorted CD4+ and CD8+ peripheral blood T cells from patchy and totalis/universalis alopecia areata patients and from healthy controls were covered by human TCRbeta sequencing. In both human patients and the C3H/HeJ mouse model, the study applied high-throughput TCRbeta sequencing to look at T cell clonal expansion in alopecia areata. Biopsies were taken from tofacitinib-treated patients at baseline and at 4 and 24 weeks of treatment, and a later scalp biopsy was taken in several of the tofacitinib-treated patients. The research as a whole found: Higher clonality and more expanded CD8+ clones were observed in lesional scalp than in normal scalp, particularly in alopecia totalis/universalis, a finding suggestive of antigenic drive. Resident alphabeta T cells in normal human skin are also sequenced, complicating scalp TCR repertoire analysis, unlike mouse skin dominated by gammadelta T cells. TCR sequences shared between patients were less clear than in mice, possibly partly because of HLA diversity in the patient population.

Library construction relied on the immunoSEQ multiplex PCR assay. RNA was extracted from all samples and reverse transcribed into cDNA, which served as template for TCR sequencing. SuperScript III was used to make first-strand cDNA, primed with a 2:1 mix of oligo-dT and random hexamers. Amplification bias was assessed with a synthetic immune receptor repertoire, and residual bias was removed computationally. In the authors' own workflow: Raw reads were preprocessed to remove errors, and CDR3 was defined by IMGT conventions from the conserved cysteine to phenylalanine. Clonality was computed by normalizing Shannon entropy by log2 of the number of productive unique TCRs and subtracting the result from 1. Whether each scalp clone was CD4 or CD8 was inferred by checking scalp TCRbeta sequences against the CD4 and CD8 repertoires from sorted blood. What TCRdb holds here is the immuneACCESS table cut down to in-frame rearrangements. Part of the clones is not present; checked against another copy, under half of the missing clones reflect an unresolved V gene, and the others are unexplained. V, J and clone size reflect that table, while D and trimming were determined from the DNA. The sample data list approximately 180,000 clones, and approximately 56% of these were observed just once. The ten largest clones represent roughly 14% of the sample.

The intended sense of this specimen's time point label: baseline before oral tofacitinib. Lesional scalp punch biopsies and peripheral blood were obtained from alopecia areata patients. PBMCs were separated by density centrifugation and stained for CD3, CD4 and CD8, after which CD4+ and CD8+ T cells were sorted on a FACSAria. For this clone: It lacks a known antigen. Base qualities are not recorded, but no much larger clone differs from it by a single base.

The CDR3 contains 15 residues, cysteine and phenylalanine counted. The read is trimmed to its CDR3 DNA, 45 bases read in frame from base 1. Unmatched junction bases come to 6, with V trimmed by 4 bases and J by 1 base. The germline V gene yields SGHRS for CDR1 and YFSETQ for CDR2. The chain couples TRBV5-1 to TRBJ2-3; 7 central bases correspond to TRBD1. The source was CD4+ T cells sorted from blood, collected at week 0. The TCR comes from a human donor with alopecia areata. The DNA sequence is TGCGCCAGCAGCATCCAGGGGGAAGGCACAGATACGCAGTATTTT. It is translated as CASSIQGEGTDTQYF.